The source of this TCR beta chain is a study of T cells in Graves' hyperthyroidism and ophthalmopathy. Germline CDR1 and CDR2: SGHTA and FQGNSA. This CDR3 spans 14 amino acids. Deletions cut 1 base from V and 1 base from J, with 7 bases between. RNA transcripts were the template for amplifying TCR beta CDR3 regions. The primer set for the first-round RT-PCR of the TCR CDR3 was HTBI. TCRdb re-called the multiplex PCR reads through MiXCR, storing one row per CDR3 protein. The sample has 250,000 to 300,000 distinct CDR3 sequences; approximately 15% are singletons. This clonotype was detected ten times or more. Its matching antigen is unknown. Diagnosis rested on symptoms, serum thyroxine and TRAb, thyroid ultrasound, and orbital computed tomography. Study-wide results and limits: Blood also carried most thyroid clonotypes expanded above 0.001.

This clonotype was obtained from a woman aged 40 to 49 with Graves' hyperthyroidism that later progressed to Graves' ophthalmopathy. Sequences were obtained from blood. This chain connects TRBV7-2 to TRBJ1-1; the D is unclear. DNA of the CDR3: TGTGCCAGCAGCTTAGATAGGCAGAACACTGAAGCTTTCTTT. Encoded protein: CASSLDRQNTEAFF.